This record concerns one TCR beta chain sequence. The sample originates from a study of blood T cell repertoires in COVID-19. Study as a whole: The analysed material was cDNA or gDNA that came from T cells, B-cell-depleted T cells, or PBMCs.

Profiled with immunoSEQ multiplex PCR; TCRdb holds only in-frame clones, not every one. The data hold 35,000 to 50,000 clones, with approximately 82% observed a single time. The CDR3 is 14 residues long. V lost 3 bases, J lost 3 bases, and 4 bases stayed unmatched. Germline V gene data show CDR1 as SGDLS and CDR2 as YYNGEE. The TCR sequence derives from a woman of 80 years or more with acute or convalescent COVID-19. V and J are TRBV9 and TRBJ2-5; 8 bases map to TRBD2. The sequenced sample was peripheral blood. For the CDR3, the DNA is TGTGCCAGCAGCGCCGCACTAGCGGAAGAGACCCAGTACTTC. Protein sequence: CASSAALAEETQYF.